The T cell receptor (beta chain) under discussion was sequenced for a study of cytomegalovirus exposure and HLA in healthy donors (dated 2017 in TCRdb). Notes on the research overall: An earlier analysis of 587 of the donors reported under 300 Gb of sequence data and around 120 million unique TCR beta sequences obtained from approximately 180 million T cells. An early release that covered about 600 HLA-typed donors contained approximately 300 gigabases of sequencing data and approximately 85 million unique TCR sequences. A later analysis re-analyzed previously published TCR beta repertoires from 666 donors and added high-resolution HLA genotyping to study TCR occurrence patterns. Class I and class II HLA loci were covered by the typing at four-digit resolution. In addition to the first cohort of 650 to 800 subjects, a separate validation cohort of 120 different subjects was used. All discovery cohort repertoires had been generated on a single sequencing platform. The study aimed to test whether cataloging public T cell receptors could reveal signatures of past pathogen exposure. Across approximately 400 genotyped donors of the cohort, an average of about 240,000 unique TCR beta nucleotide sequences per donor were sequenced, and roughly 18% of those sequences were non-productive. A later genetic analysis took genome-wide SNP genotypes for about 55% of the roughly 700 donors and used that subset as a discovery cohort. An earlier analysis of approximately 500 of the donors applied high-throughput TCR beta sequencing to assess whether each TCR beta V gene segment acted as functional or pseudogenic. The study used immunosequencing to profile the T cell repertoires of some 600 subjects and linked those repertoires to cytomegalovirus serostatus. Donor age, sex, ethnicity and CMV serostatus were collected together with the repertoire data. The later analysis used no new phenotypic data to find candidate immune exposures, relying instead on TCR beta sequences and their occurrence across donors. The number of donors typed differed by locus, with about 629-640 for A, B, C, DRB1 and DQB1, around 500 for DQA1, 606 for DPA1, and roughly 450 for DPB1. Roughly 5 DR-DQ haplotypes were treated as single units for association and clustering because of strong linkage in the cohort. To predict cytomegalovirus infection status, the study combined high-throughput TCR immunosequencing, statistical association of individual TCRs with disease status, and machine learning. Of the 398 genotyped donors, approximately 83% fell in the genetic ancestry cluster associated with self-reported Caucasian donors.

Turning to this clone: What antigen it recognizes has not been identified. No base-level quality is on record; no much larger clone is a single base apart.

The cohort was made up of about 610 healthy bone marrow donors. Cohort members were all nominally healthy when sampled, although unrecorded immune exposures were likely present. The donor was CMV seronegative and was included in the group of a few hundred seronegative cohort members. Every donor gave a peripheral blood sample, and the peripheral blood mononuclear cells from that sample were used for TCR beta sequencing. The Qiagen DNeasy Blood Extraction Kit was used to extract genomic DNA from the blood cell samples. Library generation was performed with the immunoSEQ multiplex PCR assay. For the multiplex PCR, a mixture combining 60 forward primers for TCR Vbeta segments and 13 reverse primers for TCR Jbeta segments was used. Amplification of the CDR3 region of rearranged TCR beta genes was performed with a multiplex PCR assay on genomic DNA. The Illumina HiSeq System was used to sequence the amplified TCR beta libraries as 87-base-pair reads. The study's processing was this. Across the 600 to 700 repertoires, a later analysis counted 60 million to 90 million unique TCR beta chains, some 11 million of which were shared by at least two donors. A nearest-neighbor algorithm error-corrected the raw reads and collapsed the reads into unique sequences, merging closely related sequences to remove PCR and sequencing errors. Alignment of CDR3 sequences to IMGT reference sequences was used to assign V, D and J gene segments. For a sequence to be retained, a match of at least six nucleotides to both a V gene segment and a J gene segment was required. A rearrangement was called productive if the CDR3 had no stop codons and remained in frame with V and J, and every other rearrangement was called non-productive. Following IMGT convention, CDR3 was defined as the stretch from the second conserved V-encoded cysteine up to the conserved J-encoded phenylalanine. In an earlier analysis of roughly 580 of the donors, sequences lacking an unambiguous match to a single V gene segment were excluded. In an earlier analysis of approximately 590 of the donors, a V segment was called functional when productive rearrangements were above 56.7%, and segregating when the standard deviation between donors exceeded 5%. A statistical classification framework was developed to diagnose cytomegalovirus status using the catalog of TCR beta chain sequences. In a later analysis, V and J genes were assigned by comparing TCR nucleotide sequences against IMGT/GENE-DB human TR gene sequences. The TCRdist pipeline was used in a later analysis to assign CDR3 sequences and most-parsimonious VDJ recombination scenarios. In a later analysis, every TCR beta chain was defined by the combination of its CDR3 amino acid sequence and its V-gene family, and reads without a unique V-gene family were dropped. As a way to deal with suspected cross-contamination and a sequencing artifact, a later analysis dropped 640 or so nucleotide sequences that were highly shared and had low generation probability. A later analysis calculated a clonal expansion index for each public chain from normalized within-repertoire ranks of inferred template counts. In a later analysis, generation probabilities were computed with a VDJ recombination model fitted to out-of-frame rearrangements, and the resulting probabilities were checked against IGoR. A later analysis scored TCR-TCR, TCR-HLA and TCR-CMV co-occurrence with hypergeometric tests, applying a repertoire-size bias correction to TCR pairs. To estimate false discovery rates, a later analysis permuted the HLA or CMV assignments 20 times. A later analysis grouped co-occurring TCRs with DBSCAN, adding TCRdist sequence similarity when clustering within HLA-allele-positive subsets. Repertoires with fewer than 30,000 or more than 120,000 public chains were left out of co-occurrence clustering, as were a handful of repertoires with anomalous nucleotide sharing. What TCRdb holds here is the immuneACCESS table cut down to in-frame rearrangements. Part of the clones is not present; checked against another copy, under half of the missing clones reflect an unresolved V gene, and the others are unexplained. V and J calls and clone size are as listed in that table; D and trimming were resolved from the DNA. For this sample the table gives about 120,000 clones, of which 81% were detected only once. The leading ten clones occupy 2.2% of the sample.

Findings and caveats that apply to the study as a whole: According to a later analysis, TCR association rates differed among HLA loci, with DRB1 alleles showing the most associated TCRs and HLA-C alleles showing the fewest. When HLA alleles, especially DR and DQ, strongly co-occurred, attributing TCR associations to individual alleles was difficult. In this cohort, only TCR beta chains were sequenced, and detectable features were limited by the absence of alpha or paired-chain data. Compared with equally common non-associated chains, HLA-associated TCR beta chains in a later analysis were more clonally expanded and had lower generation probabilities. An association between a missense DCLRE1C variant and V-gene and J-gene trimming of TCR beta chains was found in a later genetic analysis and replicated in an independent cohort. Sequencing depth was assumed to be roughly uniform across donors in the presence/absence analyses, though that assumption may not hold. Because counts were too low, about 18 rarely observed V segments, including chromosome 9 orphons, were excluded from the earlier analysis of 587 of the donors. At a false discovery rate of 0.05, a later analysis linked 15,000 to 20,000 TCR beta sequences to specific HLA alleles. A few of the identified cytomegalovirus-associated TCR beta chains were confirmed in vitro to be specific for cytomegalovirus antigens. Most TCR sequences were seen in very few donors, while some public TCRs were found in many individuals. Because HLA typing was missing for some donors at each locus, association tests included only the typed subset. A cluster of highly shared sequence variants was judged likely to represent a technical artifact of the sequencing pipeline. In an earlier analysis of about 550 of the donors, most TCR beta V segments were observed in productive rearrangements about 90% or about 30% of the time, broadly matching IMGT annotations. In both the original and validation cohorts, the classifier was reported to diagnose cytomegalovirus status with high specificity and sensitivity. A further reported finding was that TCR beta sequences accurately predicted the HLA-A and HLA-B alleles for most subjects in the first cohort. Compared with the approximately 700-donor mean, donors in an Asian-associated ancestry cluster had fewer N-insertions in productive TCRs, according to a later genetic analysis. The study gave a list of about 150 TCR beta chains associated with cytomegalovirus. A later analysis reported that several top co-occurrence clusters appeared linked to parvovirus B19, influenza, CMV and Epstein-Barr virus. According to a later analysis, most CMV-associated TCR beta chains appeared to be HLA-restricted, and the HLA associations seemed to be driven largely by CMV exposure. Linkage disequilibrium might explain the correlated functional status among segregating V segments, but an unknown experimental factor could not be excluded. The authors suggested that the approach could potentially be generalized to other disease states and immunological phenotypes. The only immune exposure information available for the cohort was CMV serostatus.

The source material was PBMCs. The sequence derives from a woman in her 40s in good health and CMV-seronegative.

The bases are TGTGCCAGCAGGAAAAGTAGCGGGGGGGAAGAGACCCAGTACTTC. This sequence encodes CASRKSSGGEETQYF. The chain employs TRBV2 and TRBJ2-5, with 11 junctional bases fitting TRBD2. The germline V gene yields SNHLY for CDR1 and FYNNEI for CDR2. The CDR3 starts with the cysteine, ends with the phenylalanine, and has 15 residues. The retained sequence is limited to the CDR3, 45 bases, with the frame set at the first base. The germline V and J ends show losses of 6 bases and 3 bases respectively, and no gene match explains 6 bases of the junction.